The present entry profiles one T cell receptor beta chain with its context. The data derive from a study of blood T cell repertoires in COVID-19. The wider study: PBMCs, B-cell-depleted T cells, or T cells were the source of the cDNA or gDNA that made up the material.

The repertoire was sequenced with immunoSEQ multiplex PCR; TCRdb's copy has only in-frame clones and lacks some. The sample lists more than 100,000 clones, more than 85% occurring once. Germline CDR1 SEHNR, CDR2 FQNEAQ (reference sequence). This CDR3 contains 16 residues. Unmatched junction bases numbered 11, after V lost 3 bases and J lost 6 bases. The source is a human donor in a cohort sampled during active COVID-19. V gene TRBV7-9 combines with J gene TRBJ2-3; 8 positions agree with TRBD1. The source material was peripheral blood. The CDR3 region is CASSFGAGGSLDTQYF. In nucleotides, the CDR3 is TGTGCCAGCAGCTTTGGTGCAGGGGGCAGTTTGGATACGCAGTATTTT.